This TCR beta chain was sequenced during a study of blood T cell repertoires in COVID-19. Study details: Some COVID-19 samples were acute and others convalescent; all came from the United States, Italy and Spain. T cells, B-cell-depleted T cells, or PBMCs provided the cDNA or gDNA that served as material.

Under the authors' procedure: Counts of nucleated cells, estimated from reference gene primer amplification, were obtained. The protocol was immunoSEQ multiplex PCR, while the TCRdb copy is restricted to in-frame clones and leaves out a portion. That table supplies the V and J calls and clone size; D and trimming were determined from the DNA. The table records about 130,000 clones, over 60% of them present only once. Looked up from germline, CDR1 is MNHEY and CDR2 is SVGAGI. This CDR3 is 14 amino acids long. The V and J ends lost 2 bases and 0 bases respectively, with 7 bases between them. This chain links TRBV6-5 with TRBJ1-1; D is uncertain. The sequence was collected from a woman aged 70-85 years with acute or convalescent COVID-19. The sequenced sample consisted of peripheral blood. The CDR3 coding sequence is TGTGCCAGCAGTTACGGCCCGATGAACACTGAAGCTTTCTTT. Translation: CASSYGPMNTEAFF.